Presented here are 21 T cell receptor beta chains from one specimen sequenced in a study of tumor-infiltrating lymphocytes in localized non-small cell lung cancer. The repertoire was sequenced with immunoSEQ multiplex PCR; TCRdb's copy has only in-frame clones and lacks some. Of around 9,000 clones in the sample, 70% to 80% were seen once. The sequenced material came from uninvolved lung tissue not adjacent to the tumor. The receptors were gathered from a human donor with non-small cell lung cancer.

The table lists this clone with a few counts. The chain has TRBV6-1 and TRBJ1-5; the D is unclear. CDR3 length: 12 amino acids. The V and J ends lost 3 bases and 7 bases respectively, with 7 bases between them. Germline CDR1 MNHNS, CDR2 SASEGT. In nucleotides, the CDR3 is TGTGCCAGCAGTGACCAGAGCCAGCCCCAGCATTTT. Amino acid sequence: CASSDQSQPQHF.

The chain is built from TRBV6-5 and TRBJ2-7; 7 bases are a match to TRBD1. Trimming took 7 bases from V and 2 from J; bases not matched to a gene: 5. CDR1 and CDR2 from the germline V gene are MNHEY and SVGAGI. This CDR3 has 13 amino acids. The CDR3 region is CASTGQAPYEQYF. The CDR3 bases are TGTGCCAGCACCGGACAGGCGCCCTACGAGCAGTACTTC.

The genes are TRBV20-1 and TRBJ2-1, with D uncertain. Deletions cut 7 bases from V and 6 bases from J, with 10 bases between. Germline loops: CDR1 DFQATT, CDR2 SNEGSKA (reference sequence). The CDR3 sequence is 11 residues long. CDR3: CSVPGPNEQFF. The CDR3 coding sequence is TGCAGTGTACCAGGTCCCAATGAGCAGTTCTTC.

The chain employs TRBV5-1 and TRBJ2-7, with TRBD1 identical over 9 bases. The CDR3 covers 14 residues. The germline gives CDR1 SGHRS, CDR2 YFSETQ. V lost 6 bases to trimming and J lost 6 bases; unmatched junction nucleotides: 10. The CDR3 sequence is CASNSGTGTIEQYF. The CDR3 DNA is TGCGCCAGCAATTCCGGGACAGGGACGATCGAGCAGTACTTC.

This clone has more than one count but fewer than ten. V is TRBV11-2 and J is TRBJ2-3; TRBD1 is a possible D gene (5 bases). The germline V gene has CDR1 SGHAT and CDR2 FQNNGV. Trimming removed 0 bases at V and 6 bases at J, with 10 bases between. The CDR3 is 14 amino acids. The CDR3 nucleotides are TGTGCCAGCAGCTTAGAGGCAGGGTGGGATACGCAGTATTTT. Its protein product is CASSLEAGWDTQYF.

This clone was observed a single time. The V call is TRBV11-2, the J call TRBJ2-7, with a weak D call TRBD2 (6 bases). The CDR3 is 15 amino acids. Trimming shortened V by 0 bases and J by 2 bases, and 11 bases separated the two germline ends. Germline CDR1 and CDR2: SGHAT and FQNNGV. The chain's CDR3 is CASSLDTGVAYEQYF. The CDR3, as DNA: TGTGCCAGCAGCTTAGATACGGGGGTCGCCTACGAGCAGTACTTC.

This clone came up a few times. V usage is TRBV19 and J usage is TRBJ2-3; D possibly matches TRBD1 or TRBD2 (5 bases each). This CDR3 has 13 amino acids. The ends were cut back, 4 bases at V and 3 bases at J, with 8 bases in the middle. From germline, CDR1 is LNHDA and CDR2 SQIVND (reference sequence). In DNA, the CDR3 is TGTGCCAGTAGTACCGAGGGGACAGATACGCAGTATTTT. Amino acid sequence: CASSTEGTDTQYF. Combining the CDR3 with reference TRBV19 and TRBJ2-3 gives the whole variable domain DGGITQSPKYLFRKEGQNVTLSCEQNLNHDAMYWYRQDPGQGLRLIYYSQIVNDFQKGDIAEGYSVSREKKESFPLTVTSAQKNPTAFYLCASSTEGTDTQYFGPGTRLTVL.

The chain couples TRBV6-5 to TRBJ2-7; 9 nucleotides align to TRBD2. V lost 7 bases to trimming and J lost 5 bases; unmatched junction nucleotides: 6. The CDR3 spans 13 residues. Germline CDR1 is MNHEY and CDR2 is SVGAGI. The CDR3 region has the DNA TGTGCCAGCACCGCGCGGGGGGGCCACGAGCAGTACTTC. This sequence encodes CASTARGGHEQYF.

V gene TRBV27 combines with J gene TRBJ2-3; D is possibly TRBD1 (5 bases). V lost 2 bases and J 4 bases, leaving 10 bases between the germline ends. Per germline, CDR1 MNHEY and CDR2 SMNVEV (reference sequence). The CDR3 extends over 14 amino acids. The DNA of the CDR3 is TGTGCCAGCAGTTTAAACAGGTGGGCAGATACGCAGTATTTT. As protein: CASSLNRWADTQYF.

The chain joins TRBV6-4 to TRBJ2-3; D is uncertain. The CDR3 runs to 15 residues. Germline V gives CDR1 MRHNA, CDR2 SNTAGT. V was cut by 3 bases and J by 2 bases, with 12 bases left in between. CDR3 in DNA: TGTGCCAGCAGTGAAGGGTCGGTCTCCACAGATACGCAGTATTTT. This codes for CASSEGSVSTDTQYF.

The CDR3 region is CASSDLQIGGQGYTPLHF. In DNA, the CDR3 is TGCGCCAGCAGTGATTTGCAGATAGGGGGACAGGGATATACACCCCTCCACTTT. The genes are TRBV10-2 and TRBJ1-6, with TRBD1 matching over 9 bases. Trimming cost V 3 bases and J 11 bases; bases outside gene matches: 17. The CDR3 runs to 18 residues. Germline V gene lookup returns CDR1 WSHSY and CDR2 SAAADI.

The J gene is TRBJ2-1, the V gene TRBV7-9; 7 positions agree with TRBD2. The germline V gene encodes CDR1 SEHNR and CDR2 FQNEAQ (reference sequence). Trimming took 8 bases from V and 7 from J; bases not matched to a gene: 8. This CDR3 contains 13 residues. CDR3 nucleotides: TGTGCCAGCCGGGGGGAAGGGTGGAATGAGCAGTTCTTC. Translation gives CASRGEGWNEQFF.

The V gene is TRBV5-4, the J gene TRBJ1-1, with D possibly matching TRBD1 (6 bases). Trimming pared 10 bases from V and 1 base from J, leaving 14 bases between. Germline V gene sequence: CDR1 SGHNT, CDR2 YYREEE (reference sequence). The CDR3 loop spans 13 amino acids. The chain's CDR3 is CAYEGGGNTEAFF. The CDR3 DNA reads TGTGCCTACGAGGGAGGGGGGAACACTGAAGCTTTCTTT.

The chain combines TRBV19 with TRBJ1-1; 9 bases map to TRBD1. The CDR3 is 15 residues long. The J segment lost 5 bases and the V segment lost 3 bases, leaving 7 bases of the junction unmatched. The germline V gene has CDR1 LNHDA and CDR2 SQIVND (reference sequence). Written as DNA, the CDR3 is TGTGCCAGTAGTATTTCTGGACAGGGGAGGACTGAAGCTTTCTTT. Protein: CASSISGQGRTEAFF.

The chain employs TRBV2 and TRBJ2-7; D gene unclear. CDR3 size: 13 residues. V lost 1 base and J 6 bases, leaving 10 bases between the germline ends. CDR1 and CDR2 from the germline V gene are SNHLY and FYNNEI. CDR3 sequence (DNA): TGTGCCAGCAGTGAAGAGTCAGGAACCGAGCAGTACTTC. This gives the protein CASSEESGTEQYF.

The CDR3 region has the DNA TGTGCCAGCAGTTCCGCACAGGGGGCGAACGGCTACACCTTC. This gives the protein CASSSAQGANGYTF. The rearrangement joins TRBV6-5 to TRBJ1-2; 9 bases align to TRBD1. CDR3 length: 14 residues. CDR1 MNHEY and CDR2 SVGAGI come from the germline V gene. Trimming cost V 4 bases and J 8 bases; bases outside gene matches: 8.

This chain connects TRBV5-8 to TRBJ2-2; 10 bases line up with TRBD1. V was pared by 3 bases and J by 5 bases, with 4 bases of the junction left unmatched. Germline CDR1 is SGHTS and CDR2 is YDEGEE. The CDR3 covers 15 residues. This CDR3 reads CASSSRTGGTGELFF. DNA for the CDR3: TGTGCCAGCAGCTCACGGACAGGGGGGACCGGGGAGCTGTTTTTT.

The V call is TRBV10-1, the J call TRBJ2-7; the D is unclear. This CDR3 region has 15 residues. CDR1 is WNHNN and CDR2 is SYGVQD in the germline V gene (reference sequence). Trimming removed 1 base from V and 0 bases from J, with 10 bases in between. CDR3 loop: CASSEWQVGSYEQYF. CDR3 nucleotides: TGCGCCAGCAGTGAGTGGCAGGTGGGCTCCTACGAGCAGTACTTC.

The chain couples TRBV10-3 to TRBJ1-1; D gene uncertain. V lost 11 bases, J lost 3 bases, and 16 bases lay in between. The CDR3 sequence is 13 residues long. Germline CDR1 reads ENHRY; CDR2 reads SYGVKD. The CDR3 reads CAAQAGAYTEAFF. CDR3 in DNA: TGTGCCGCCCAAGCAGGAGCGTACACTGAAGCTTTCTTT.

The chain links TRBV6-6 to TRBJ2-3; no firm D call. CDR3 length equals 13 residues. Trimming left V 2 bases short and J 5 bases short, with 8 bases between. CDR1 is MNHNY, CDR2 SVGAGI, per germline (reference sequence). The CDR3 spells CASSYPKVDTQYF. The CDR3 DNA reads as TGTGCCAGCAGTTACCCCAAGGTAGATACGCAGTATTTT.

The chain has TRBV7-8 and TRBJ1-6; no clear D. The V end lost 5 bases, the J end lost 10 bases, and 12 bases lay between the germline ends. This CDR3 is 13 amino acids long. CDR1 is SGHVS, CDR2 FQNEAQ, per germline. The CDR3 DNA is TGTGCCAGCAGCGGAGCATCAGGATCACCCCTCCACTTT. Its protein is CASSGASGSPLHF.